The rows below give T cell receptor beta chains drawn from one sample of a study of OX40 agonist ivuxolimab in advanced cancers. Some clones are missing from TCRdb's copy, which holds only in-frame ones; the method was immunoSEQ multiplex PCR. This sample has about 27,000 clones, with 70% to 90% found just once. The sample consisted of CD4+ or CD8+ T cells sorted from blood, taken in a trial of the OX40 agonist ivuxolimab. These receptors originate from an adult with an advanced solid tumor such as melanoma, head and neck, liver or kidney cancer. CDR3s include the opening cysteine and the closing phenylalanine or tryptophan. The order of the fields is V gene, clone size, D gene, J gene, CDR3 protein, CDR3 DNA. D genes are given only for firm matches. Clone size is not always given. Where it is, it says once, few, many or a class for expanded clones.

>TRBV19|-|-|TRBJ1-1
CASSTFNPDTEAFF
TGTGCCAGTAGTACATTTAATCCGGACACTGAAGCTTTCTTT
>TRBV2|-|-|TRBJ1-2
CASSELFGGEPGYTF
TGTGCCAGCAGTGAACTGTTTGGGGGGGAACCGGGCTACACCTTC
>TRBV7-9|-|-|TRBJ2-7
CASSFVSAFGEQYF
TGTGCCAGCAGCTTTGTGTCAGCCTTTGGCGAGCAGTACTTC
>TRBV5-1|-|-|TRBJ2-7
CASSFSQGGYEQYF
TGTGCCAGCAGCTTTTCCCAGGGTGGCTACGAGCAGTACTTC
>TRBV11-1|-|TRBD1|TRBJ2-1
CASSLAIVGTGVDDEQFF
TGTGCCAGCAGCTTAGCTATTGTAGGGACAGGGGTCGATGATGAGCAGTTCTTC
>TRBV7-8|-|TRBD1|TRBJ1-5
CASSLQGGNQPQHF
TGTGCCAGCAGCTTACAGGGGGGCAATCAGCCCCAGCATTTT
>TRBV5-1|-|TRBD1|TRBJ1-5
CASSGGQGLMGNQPQHF
TGCGCCAGCAGCGGCGGACAGGGATTAATGGGCAATCAGCCCCAGCATTTT
>TRBV6-5|-|-|TRBJ1-3
CASTGNGNTIYF
TGTGCCAGCACCGGGAACGGAAACACCATATATTTT
>TRBV23-1|-|-|TRBJ2-1
CASSRQDSRSYNEQFF
TGCGCCAGCAGTCGGCAGGACAGTCGTTCCTACAATGAGCAGTTCTTC
>TRBV10-1|-|-|TRBJ2-1
CASSSVIAANNEQFF
TGCGCCAGCAGCTCCGTGATAGCGGCAAACAATGAGCAGTTCTTC
>TRBV27|once|-|TRBJ2-3
CASSVVGALGTDTQYF
TGTGCCAGCAGTGTGGTGGGGGCTCTTGGCACAGATACGCAGTATTTT
>TRBV29-1|-|TRBD2|TRBJ2-7
CSVEEGQGGYEQYF
TGCAGCGTTGAAGAAGGGCAGGGAGGGTACGAGCAGTACTTC
>TRBV7-9|medium-sized|TRBD1|TRBJ1-4
CASSGQGFAEKLFF
TGTGCCAGCAGCGGACAGGGTTTCGCTGAAAAACTGTTTTTT
>TRBV29-1|-|TRBD2|TRBJ2-1
CSVGGLAGANEQFF
TGCAGCGTTGGGGGTCTAGCGGGGGCGAATGAGCAGTTCTTC
>TRBV7-6|once|-|TRBJ2-7
CASSLGLREQYF
TGTGCCAGCAGCTTGGGTTTGCGCGAGCAGTACTTC
>TRBV27|-|-|TRBJ1-1
CASSFQGWNTEAFF
TGTGCCAGCAGTTTCCAGGGCTGGAACACTGAAGCTTTCTTT
>TRBV21-1|-|-|TRBJ1-5
CASSSGTGNSNQPQHF
TGTGCCAGCAGCAGCGGGACAGGGAATAGCAATCAGCCCCAGCATTTT
>TRBV7-9|-|TRBD2|TRBJ2-1
CASSLVHGGATEQFF
TGTGCCAGCAGCTTAGTACACGGGGGGGCTACTGAGCAGTTCTTC
>TRBV7-2|-|TRBD2|TRBJ2-3
CASSPSGGDGADTQYF
TGTGCCAGCAGCCCCAGCGGGGGGGACGGGGCAGATACGCAGTATTTT
>TRBV5-1|-|-|TRBJ2-7
CASSLGAYEQYF
TGCGCCAGCAGCTTGGGGGCCTACGAGCAGTACTTC
>TRBV6-1|medium-sized|TRBD1|TRBJ2-7
CASSSGTVYEQYF
TGTGCCAGCAGTTCCGGGACAGTCTACGAGCAGTACTTC
>TRBV29-1|-|-|TRBJ2-7
CSVVKRTVQNYEQYF
TGCAGCGTTGTAAAAAGGACAGTCCAGAACTACGAGCAGTACTTC
>TRBV5-1|-|-|TRBJ2-1
CASSPRGAHNEQFF
TGCGCCAGCAGCCCCCGGGGGGCGCATAATGAGCAGTTCTTC
>TRBV7-9|-|-|TRBJ2-4
CASRGAKNIQYF
TGTGCCAGCAGGGGGGCCAAAAACATTCAGTACTTC
>TRBV15|-|-|TRBJ2-5
CATSRGDNILETQYF
TGTGCCACCAGCAGAGGTGATAACATACTGGAGACCCAGTACTTC
>TRBV5-8|-|TRBD2|TRBJ2-7
CASSLDPWLSGRAFSYEQYF
TGTGCCAGCAGCTTGGATCCGTGGCTTAGCGGGAGGGCCTTTTCCTACGAGCAGTACTTC
>TRBV27|-|TRBD2|TRBJ2-3
CASSFGGGQDTQYF
TGTGCCAGCAGTTTTGGCGGGGGGCAAGATACGCAGTATTTT
>TRBV19|-|-|TRBJ2-1
CASSIGFSEQFF
TGTGCCAGTAGTATAGGGTTTAGTGAGCAGTTCTTC
>TRBV9|-|TRBD2|TRBJ2-1
CASSISGGYNEQFF
TGTGCCAGCAGCATTAGCGGGGGATACAATGAGCAGTTCTTC
>TRBV6-5|-|-|TRBJ2-7
CASSPWGAALYEQYF
TGTGCCAGCAGTCCCTGGGGTGCGGCCCTCTACGAGCAGTACTTC
>TRBV7-6|-|-|TRBJ2-7
CASSLFVGTYEQYF
TGTGCCAGCAGCTTATTTGTGGGTACCTACGAGCAGTACTTC
>TRBV6-6|-|-|TRBJ2-3
CASSDDPLGTDTQYF
TGTGCCAGCAGTGATGACCCCCTGGGCACAGATACGCAGTATTTT
>TRBV27|once|-|TRBJ2-2
CASSLIMVGELFF
TGTGCCAGCAGTTTGATCATGGTCGGGGAGCTGTTTTTT